The 21 T cell receptor beta chains in this list originate from one sample, sequenced in a study of blood T cells in healthy people across ages. Primers used in a second PCR of about 7 to 12 cycles were a sample-barcoded 5' primer and a J-beta primer mix. One entry per CDR3 protein results from TCRdb running MiXCR on the 5' RACE reads. Among nearly 1 million distinct CDR3 sequences listed, around 54% were seen once. Sequenced sample: blood. The receptors come from a woman aged 60-70 years in good health.

This chain connects TRBV27 to TRBJ1-2, with 9 bases aligning to TRBD1. Trimming cost V 5 bases and J 7 bases; bases outside gene matches: 17. Looked up from germline, CDR1 is MNHEY and CDR2 is SMNVEV (reference sequence). The CDR3 is made up of 17 amino acids. DNA of the CDR3: TGTGCCAGCAGTGCCCATACGGGACAGGGATCTACGGGTGGCTACACCTTC. It yields the protein CASSAHTGQGSTGGYTF.

This chain connects TRBV15 to TRBJ2-7, with a weak D call TRBD2 (6 bases). Deletions cut 3 bases from V and 0 bases from J, with 15 bases between. Germline assignment: CDR1 LNHNV and CDR2 YYDKDF (reference sequence). The CDR3 extends over 16 amino acids. In DNA, the CDR3 is TGTGCCACCAGCAGTGACTATCGCGGGACCTCCTACGAGCAGTACTTC. Amino acids: CATSSDYRGTSYEQYF.

This chain links TRBV20-1 with TRBJ2-4; TRBD1 matches 7 bases. The J call may be incorrect, as the DNA end agrees better with TRBJ2-5. The V gene's germline CDR1 is DFQATT and CDR2 SNEGSKA (reference sequence). CDR3 length: 14 residues. The CDR3 DNA reads as TGCAGTGCTATAACTGACAGGGCTCAAGAGACCCAGTACTTC. Amino acids: CSAITDRAQETQYF.

The rearrangement joins TRBV20-1 to TRBJ2-6; D not resolved. The V and J ends lost 5 bases and 4 bases respectively, with 15 bases between them. Germline lookup yields CDR1 DFQATT and CDR2 SNEGSKA (reference sequence). CDR3 length: 15 residues. The CDR3 spells CSALLGPSGANVLTF. Here the CDR3 DNA reads TGCAGTGCTTTGCTTGGTCCCTCCGGGGCCAACGTCCTGACTTTC.

This clonotype was detected only a few times. CDR3 nucleotide sequence: TGTGCCAGCAGCGAGTACATTCGCCGGGGCAAGAGGGCCTCCTACGAGCAGTACTTC. It is translated as CASSEYIRRGKRASYEQYF. The J gene is TRBJ2-7, the V gene TRBV9, with D tentatively TRBD1 or TRBD2 (5 bases each). Looked up from germline, CDR1 is SGDLS and CDR2 is YYNGEE. This CDR3 spans 19 amino acids. V shed 3 bases and J shed 0 bases, with 25 bases lying between them.

This clonotype was detected only a few times. V and J are TRBV4-2 and TRBJ2-4; the match to TRBD2 covers 7 bases. Unmatched junction bases numbered 8, after V lost 0 bases and J lost 3 bases. The CDR3 totals 17 residues. From germline, CDR1 is LGHNA and CDR2 YNFKEQ. The CDR3 region has the DNA TGTGCCAGCAGCCAAGATCAAACAGCGGGGCGCAAAAACATTCAGTACTTC. It yields the protein CASSQDQTAGRKNIQYF.

The rearrangement uses TRBV12-3 or TRBV12-4 and TRBJ1-6, with 9 bases lining up with TRBD1. The V and J ends lost 4 bases and 9 bases, in that order; junction bases with no gene match: 13. The CDR3 is 17 residues long. The CDR3 DNA is TGTGCCAGCAGTTCAACGTTCCTCCGGGACAGGGCTTCACCCCTCCACTTT. Its protein product is CASSSTFLRDRASPLHF.

This clonotype was counted between two and nine times. The V gene is TRBV5-1, the J gene TRBJ2-4; 9 nucleotides align to TRBD1. The end of the DNA is better explained by TRBJ2-7, so the J call may be wrong. CDR3 length: 16 amino acids. Germline CDR1 is SGHRS and CDR2 is YFSETQ. The DNA for the CDR3 is TGCGCCAGCAGCATTGGCGGGACAGGGACCACCTACGAGCAGTACTTC. Amino acid sequence: CASSIGGTGTTYEQYF.

This clonotype was detected only a few times. The chain couples TRBV5-5 to TRBJ2-5; 10 nucleotides line up with TRBD2. This CDR3 has 15 residues. Germline CDR1 is SGHKS and CDR2 is YYEKEE (reference sequence). V shed 4 bases, J shed 6 bases, and the junction held 9 bases outside the gene matches. The CDR3 DNA is TGTGCCAGCAGCCTCAGCGGGGGGGGGATCAAGACCCAGTACTTC. Protein product: CASSLSGGGIKTQYF.

This clonotype has a handful of counts. The chain is built from TRBV7-8 and TRBJ1-1; 8 bases are shared with TRBD1. The J segment lost 2 bases and the V segment lost 3 bases, leaving 5 bases of the junction unmatched. This CDR3 is built from 15 residues. Germline V gene data show CDR1 as SGHVS and CDR2 as FQNEAQ. CDR3 DNA: TGTGCCAGCAGCTTGGGAGGACAGGGAAACACTGAAGCTTTCTTT. Its translation is CASSLGGQGNTEAFF.

The chain carries TRBV6-5 and TRBJ2-7; 9 bases are shared with TRBD1. With 6 bases clipped from V and 3 bases from J, the junction kept 6 bases outside the gene matches. The CDR3 sequence is 14 residues long. CDR1 MNHEY and CDR2 SVGAGI come from the germline V gene. CDR3 residues: CASRGTGTYYEQYF. CDR3 DNA: TGTGCCAGCAGAGGGACAGGGACCTACTACGAGCAGTACTTC.

This clonotype was detected once. The V call is TRBV20-1, the J call TRBJ2-7, with TRBD1 identical over 8 bases. The CDR3 covers 18 residues. V was clipped by 2 bases and J by 2 bases; unmatched bases: 17. Germline CDR1 reads DFQATT; CDR2 reads SNEGSKA (reference sequence). CDR3 protein: CSARFLRDRGLGTYEQYF. CDR3 sequence (DNA): TGCAGTGCTAGATTCCTCCGTGACAGGGGCCTCGGAACCTACGAGCAGTACTTC.

The V gene is TRBV12-3 or TRBV12-4, the J gene TRBJ2-5; D call uncertain. This CDR3 is 13 amino acids long. V lost 1 base and J 5 bases, leaving 8 bases between the germline ends. The CDR3 reads CASSLGSLETQYF. DNA for the CDR3: TGTGCCAGCAGTTTAGGTAGCTTGGAGACCCAGTACTTC.

This clonotype was seen once. As DNA, the CDR3 is TGCGCCAGCAGCTTGGCTAGGGGACAGGGGGACGAAAAACTGTTTTTT. It yields the protein CASSLARGQGDEKLFF. V is TRBV5-1 and J is TRBJ1-4, with TRBD1 identical over 11 bases. The germline V gene encodes CDR1 SGHRS and CDR2 YFSETQ. This CDR3 is built from 16 residues. J was trimmed by 8 bases and V by 0 bases; bases with no gene match: 6.

This chain links TRBV10-3 with TRBJ2-3, with D perhaps being TRBD1 or TRBD2 (5 bases each). Trimming took 3 bases from V and 2 from J, leaving 15 bases between them. CDR1 is ENHRY, CDR2 SYGVKD, per germline. The CDR3 is 16 amino acids. CDR3 region: CAISDPGRGNTDTQYF. The CDR3 nucleotides are TGTGCCATCAGTGATCCAGGACGGGGCAACACAGATACGCAGTATTTT.

Turning to this clonotype: A read error may produce the germline difference seen at one junction end. The chain carries TRBV4-3 and TRBJ1-6; D gene unclear. The CDR3 runs 14 residues. Germline V gives CDR1 LGHNA, CDR2 YSLEER. DNA of the CDR3: TGCGCCAGCAGCCAAGTGGGAGATAATTCACCCCCCCACTTT. Translating gives CASSQVGDNSPPHF.

The V and J genes are TRBV27 and TRBJ2-3; weak D call: TRBD1 (6 bases). Germline V CDR1 and CDR2: MNHEY, SMNVEV (reference sequence). The CDR3 has 13 amino acids. Trimming left V 0 bases short and J 10 bases short, with 11 bases between. CDR3 amino acids: CASSLSWGQSQYF. The CDR3 DNA reads as TGTGCCAGCAGTTTATCGTGGGGACAATCGCAGTATTTT.

CDR3 in DNA: TGCAGTGCTAGTGAGGGACAGGGGCATGGCTACACCTTC. Its translation is CSASEGQGHGYTF. V and J are TRBV20-1 and TRBJ1-2; 10 nucleotides align to TRBD1. The junction had 4 bases not matched to a gene; V was cut back by 3 bases and J by 6 bases. The germline CDR1 and CDR2 sequences are DFQATT and SNEGSKA (reference sequence). The CDR3 has 13 amino acids.

The J gene is TRBJ2-3, the V gene TRBV6-1; 10 bases line up with TRBD2. The CDR3 spans 16 residues. CDR1 is MNHNS, CDR2 SASEGT, per germline. V dropped 4 bases and J dropped 4; count of bases not matched to a gene: 8. CDR3 in amino acids: CASSGVRTSGADTQYF. CDR3 bases: TGTGCCAGCAGTGGCGTCCGGACTAGCGGCGCAGATACGCAGTATTTT.

This rearrangement joins TRBV6-5 to TRBJ2-5; 7 positions match TRBD1. The DNA end is more similar to TRBJ2-7, so the J call may be wrong. This CDR3 contains 15 residues. The germline gives CDR1 MNHEY, CDR2 SVGAGI. The CDR3: CASSQTGTAHYEQYF. The CDR3 DNA sequence: TGTGCCAGCAGCCAAACCGGGACAGCACATTACGAGCAGTACTTC.

The rearrangement links TRBV20-1 to TRBJ2-1; D not certain. Trimming pared 0 bases from V and 4 bases from J, leaving 10 bases between. Germline CDR1 is DFQATT and CDR2 is SNEGSKA (reference sequence). The CDR3 covers 14 residues. CDR3 DNA sequence: TGCAGTGCTAGAGACTCCTATAGGTACAATGAGCAGTTCTTC. Translated: CSARDSYRYNEQFF.